This is a list of T cell receptor beta chains from one sample in a study of blood T cell repertoires in COVID-19. The protocol was immunoSEQ multiplex PCR, while the TCRdb copy is restricted to in-frame clones and leaves out a portion. The sample comprises 95,000 to 150,000 clones, about nine tenths of which are singletons, and more than 4% rests with the top ten. Sequencing was performed on peripheral blood. The receptors were sampled from a man in his forties with acute or convalescent COVID-19. Both conserved end residues are part of each CDR3. D genes are given only for firm matches. Some rows mark clone size as missing; the rest say once, few, many or name a class of expanded clone.

D gene: -
V gene: TRBV6-5
J gene: TRBJ1-2
clone size: -
CDR3 length: 13
CDR3 protein: CASSPGGQGGYTF
CDR3 DNA: TGTGCCAGCAGTCCCGGGGGTCAAGGGGGCTACACCTTC

D gene: -
V gene: TRBV30
J gene: TRBJ1-1
clone size: few
CDR3 length: 14
CDR3 protein: CAWSVFRTQPEAFF
CDR3 DNA: TGTGCCTGGAGTGTTTTCCGGACTCAGCCTGAAGCTTTCTTT

D gene: -
V gene: TRBV7-2
J gene: TRBJ1-2
clone size: -
CDR3 length: 14
CDR3 protein: CASSPPWRDYGYTF
CDR3 DNA: TGTGCCAGCAGCCCCCCCTGGAGGGACTATGGCTACACCTTC

D gene: TRBD2
V gene: TRBV19
J gene: TRBJ2-1
clone size: -
CDR3 length: 13
CDR3 protein: CASSSGSYSEQFF
CDR3 DNA: TGTGCCAGTAGTAGCGGGAGTTACAGTGAGCAGTTCTTC

D gene: -
V gene: TRBV7-2
J gene: TRBJ1-4
clone size: -
CDR3 length: 14
CDR3 protein: CASSLLGVGEKLFF
CDR3 DNA: TGTGCCAGCAGCTTATTAGGGGTGGGTGAAAAACTGTTTTTT

D gene: -
V gene: TRBV30
J gene: TRBJ1-3
clone size: -
CDR3 length: 14
CDR3 protein: CAWSVLSAGNTIYF
CDR3 DNA: TGTGCCTGGAGTGTACTCTCGGCTGGAAACACCATATATTTT

D gene: -
V gene: TRBV2
J gene: TRBJ1-5
clone size: -
CDR3 length: 14
CDR3 protein: CASCVLSMNQPQHF
CDR3 DNA: TGTGCCAGCTGCGTCTTAAGTATGAATCAGCCCCAGCATTTT

D gene: -
V gene: TRBV19
J gene: TRBJ1-3
clone size: -
CDR3 length: 18
CDR3 protein: CASIRATGILSRGNTIYF
CDR3 DNA: TGTGCCAGTATCAGAGCTACAGGGATCCTGTCTCGCGGAAACACCATATATTTT

D gene: TRBD1
V gene: TRBV20-1
J gene: TRBJ2-3
clone size: -
CDR3 length: 17
CDR3 protein: CSASFVGLETGRDTQYF
CDR3 DNA: TGCAGTGCTAGTTTTGTCGGGTTGGAGACAGGGAGAGATACGCAGTATTTT

D gene: TRBD2
V gene: TRBV7-9
J gene: TRBJ2-1
clone size: -
CDR3 length: 16
CDR3 protein: CASSHSGGGAYNEQFF
CDR3 DNA: TGTGCCAGCAGCCACTCGGGCGGGGGGGCCTACAATGAGCAGTTCTTC

D gene: TRBD1
V gene: TRBV12-3/TRBV12-4
J gene: TRBJ1-1
clone size: -
CDR3 length: 13
CDR3 protein: CASTRTGGTEAFF
CDR3 DNA: TGTGCCAGCACCCGGACAGGGGGTACTGAAGCTTTCTTT

D gene: -
V gene: TRBV6-4
J gene: TRBJ1-1
clone size: -
CDR3 length: 13
CDR3 protein: CASRRGMNTEAFF
CDR3 DNA: TGTGCCAGTCGCCGCGGTATGAACACTGAAGCTTTCTTT

D gene: TRBD2
V gene: TRBV6-6
J gene: TRBJ2-2
clone size: -
CDR3 length: 17
CDR3 protein: CASSQQPGLGISGELFF
CDR3 DNA: TGTGCCAGCAGTCAACAACCGGGACTAGGAATCTCCGGGGAGCTGTTTTTT